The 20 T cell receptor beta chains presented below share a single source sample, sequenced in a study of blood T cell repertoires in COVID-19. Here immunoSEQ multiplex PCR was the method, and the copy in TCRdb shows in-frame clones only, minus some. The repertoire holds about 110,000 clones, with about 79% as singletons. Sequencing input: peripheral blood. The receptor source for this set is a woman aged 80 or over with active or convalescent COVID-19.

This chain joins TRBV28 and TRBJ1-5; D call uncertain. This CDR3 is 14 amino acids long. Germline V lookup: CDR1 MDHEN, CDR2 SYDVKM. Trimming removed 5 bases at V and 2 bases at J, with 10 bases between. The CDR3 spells CASSVAPGNQPQHF. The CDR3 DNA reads TGTGCCAGCAGTGTAGCGCCGGGCAATCAGCCCCAGCATTTT.

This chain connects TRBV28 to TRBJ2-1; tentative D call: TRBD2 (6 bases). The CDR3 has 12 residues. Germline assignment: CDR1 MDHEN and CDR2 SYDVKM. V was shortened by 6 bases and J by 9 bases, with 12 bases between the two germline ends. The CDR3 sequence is CASSLGTVEQFF. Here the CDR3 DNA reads TGTGCCAGCAGCCTAGGGACTGTTGAGCAGTTCTTC.

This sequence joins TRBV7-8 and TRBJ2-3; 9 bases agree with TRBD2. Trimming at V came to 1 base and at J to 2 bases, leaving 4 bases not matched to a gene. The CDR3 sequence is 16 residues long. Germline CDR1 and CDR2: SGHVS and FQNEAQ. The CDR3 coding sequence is TGTGCCAGCAGCTTAGAGCTAGCGGGGACCACAGATACGCAGTATTTT. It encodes CASSLELAGTTDTQYF.

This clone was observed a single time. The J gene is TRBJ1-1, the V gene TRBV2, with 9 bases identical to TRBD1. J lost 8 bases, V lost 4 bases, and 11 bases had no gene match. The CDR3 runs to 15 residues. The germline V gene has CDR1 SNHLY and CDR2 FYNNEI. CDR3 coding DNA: TGTGCCAGCAGTGCCAGACAGGGGGGAATGTTCGAAGCTTTCTTT. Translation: CASSARQGGMFEAFF.

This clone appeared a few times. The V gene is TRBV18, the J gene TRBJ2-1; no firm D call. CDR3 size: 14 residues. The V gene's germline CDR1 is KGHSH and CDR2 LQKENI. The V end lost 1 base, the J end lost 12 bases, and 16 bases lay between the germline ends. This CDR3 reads CASSPLDLLRGQFF. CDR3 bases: TGTGCCAGCTCACCACTTGACTTGCTGAGAGGGCAGTTCTTC.

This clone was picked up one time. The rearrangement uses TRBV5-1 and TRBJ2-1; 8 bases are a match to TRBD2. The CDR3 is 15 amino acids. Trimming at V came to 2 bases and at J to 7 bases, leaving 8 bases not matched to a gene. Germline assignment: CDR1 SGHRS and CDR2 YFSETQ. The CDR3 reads CASSLTSGGRNEQFF. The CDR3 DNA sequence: TGCGCCAGCAGCTTAACTAGCGGAGGTCGGAATGAGCAGTTCTTC.

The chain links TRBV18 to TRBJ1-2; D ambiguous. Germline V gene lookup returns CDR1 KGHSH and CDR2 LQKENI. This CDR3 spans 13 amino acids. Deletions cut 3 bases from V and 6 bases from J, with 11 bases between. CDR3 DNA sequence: TGTGCCAGCTCACCGTCGGGTTTGGATGGCTACACCTTC. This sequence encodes CASSPSGLDGYTF.

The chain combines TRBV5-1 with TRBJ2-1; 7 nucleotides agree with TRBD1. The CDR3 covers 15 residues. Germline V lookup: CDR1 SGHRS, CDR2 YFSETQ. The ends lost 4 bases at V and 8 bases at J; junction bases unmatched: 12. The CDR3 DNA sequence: TGCGCCAGCAGCCTGGGGACAGCCAGTTGGTATGAGCAGTTCTTC. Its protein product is CASSLGTASWYEQFF. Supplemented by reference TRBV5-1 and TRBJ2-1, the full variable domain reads KAGVTQTPRYLIKTRGQQVTLSCSPISGHRSVSWYQQTPGQGLQFLFEYFSETQRNKGNFPGRFSGRQFSNSRSEMNVSTLELGDSALYLCASSLGTASWYEQFFGPGTRLTVL.

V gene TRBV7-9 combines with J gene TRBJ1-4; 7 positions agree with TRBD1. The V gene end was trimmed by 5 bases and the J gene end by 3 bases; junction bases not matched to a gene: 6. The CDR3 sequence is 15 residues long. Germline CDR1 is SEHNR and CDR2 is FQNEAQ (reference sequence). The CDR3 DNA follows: TGTGCCAGCAGCCTGAACCAGGGGGCTAATGAAAAACTGTTTTTT. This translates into CASSLNQGANEKLFF.

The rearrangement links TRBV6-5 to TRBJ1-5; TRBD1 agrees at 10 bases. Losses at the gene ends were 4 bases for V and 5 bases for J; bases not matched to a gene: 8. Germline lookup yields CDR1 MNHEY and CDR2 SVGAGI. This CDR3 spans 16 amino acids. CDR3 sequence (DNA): TGTGCCAGCAGTTTGGGGACAGGGGCCCTCTATCAGCCCCAGCATTTT. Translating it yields CASSLGTGALYQPQHF.

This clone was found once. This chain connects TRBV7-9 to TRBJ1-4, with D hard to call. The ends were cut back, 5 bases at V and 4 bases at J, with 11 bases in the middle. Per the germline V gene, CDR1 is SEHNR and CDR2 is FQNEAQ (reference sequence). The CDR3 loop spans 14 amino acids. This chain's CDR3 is CASSPQSSNEKLFF. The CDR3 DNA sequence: TGTGCCAGCAGCCCACAGAGCAGTAATGAAAAACTGTTTTTT.

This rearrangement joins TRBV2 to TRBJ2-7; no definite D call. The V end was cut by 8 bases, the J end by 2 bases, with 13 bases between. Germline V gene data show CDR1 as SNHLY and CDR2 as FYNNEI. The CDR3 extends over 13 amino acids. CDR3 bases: TGTGCCAGCCTACTGAACCGGGCCTACGAGCAGTACTTC. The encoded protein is CASLLNRAYEQYF.

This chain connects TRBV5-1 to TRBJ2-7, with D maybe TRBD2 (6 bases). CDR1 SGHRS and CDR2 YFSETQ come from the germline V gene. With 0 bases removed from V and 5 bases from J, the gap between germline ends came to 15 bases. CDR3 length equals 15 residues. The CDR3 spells CASSLVLEGRDEQYF. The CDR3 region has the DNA TGCGCCAGCAGCTTGGTTCTGGAGGGCCGGGACGAGCAGTACTTC. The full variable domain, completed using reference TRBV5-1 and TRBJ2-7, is KAGVTQTPRYLIKTRGQQVTLSCSPISGHRSVSWYQQTPGQGLQFLFEYFSETQRNKGNFPGRFSGRQFSNSRSEMNVSTLELGDSALYLCASSLVLEGRDEQYFGPGTRLTVT.

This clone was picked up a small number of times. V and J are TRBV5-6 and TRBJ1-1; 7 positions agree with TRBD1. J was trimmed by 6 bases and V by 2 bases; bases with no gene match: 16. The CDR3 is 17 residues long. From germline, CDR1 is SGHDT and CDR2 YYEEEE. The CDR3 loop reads CASSFVGTGALEAEAFF. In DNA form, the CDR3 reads TGTGCCAGCAGCTTTGTGGGAACAGGGGCTCTTGAGGCTGAAGCTTTCTTT.

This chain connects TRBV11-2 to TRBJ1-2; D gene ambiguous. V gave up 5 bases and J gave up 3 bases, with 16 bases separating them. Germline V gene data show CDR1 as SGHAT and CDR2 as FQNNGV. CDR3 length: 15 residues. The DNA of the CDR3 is TGTGCCAGCAGCCCTATAATTCGAGGTGACTATGGCTACACCTTC. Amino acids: CASSPIIRGDYGYTF.

CDR3 bases: TGTGCCAGCTCAGGGGTACTAGCGTACGAGCAGTACTTC. This translates into CASSGVLAYEQYF. The rearrangement joins TRBV18 to TRBJ2-7; 7 bases align to TRBD2. The CDR3 length is 13 residues. V shed 5 bases, J shed 4 bases, and the junction held 5 bases outside the gene matches. The germline V gene has CDR1 KGHSH and CDR2 LQKENI.

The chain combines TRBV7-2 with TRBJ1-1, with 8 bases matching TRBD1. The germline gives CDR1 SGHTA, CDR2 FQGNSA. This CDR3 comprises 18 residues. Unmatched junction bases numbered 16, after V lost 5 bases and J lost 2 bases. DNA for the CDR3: TGTGCCAGCAGCCCCCTCGTGAGCTGGACAGGGCTAAACACTGAAGCTTTCTTT. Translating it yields CASSPLVSWTGLNTEAFF.

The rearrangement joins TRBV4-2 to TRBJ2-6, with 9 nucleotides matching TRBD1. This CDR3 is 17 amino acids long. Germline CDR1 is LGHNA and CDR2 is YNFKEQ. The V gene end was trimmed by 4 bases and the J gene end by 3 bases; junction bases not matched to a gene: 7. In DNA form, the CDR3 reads TGTGCCAGCAGCCGGACAGGGGCTGGTAGTGGGGCCAACGTCCTGACTTTC. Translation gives CASSRTGAGSGANVLTF.

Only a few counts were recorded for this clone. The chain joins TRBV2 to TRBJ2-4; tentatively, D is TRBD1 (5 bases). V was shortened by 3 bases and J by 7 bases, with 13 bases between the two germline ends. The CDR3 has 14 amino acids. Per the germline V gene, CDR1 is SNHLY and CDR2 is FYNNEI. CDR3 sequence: CASSDRVTTNIQYF. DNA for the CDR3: TGTGCCAGCAGTGACAGGGTTACTACGAACATTCAGTACTTC.

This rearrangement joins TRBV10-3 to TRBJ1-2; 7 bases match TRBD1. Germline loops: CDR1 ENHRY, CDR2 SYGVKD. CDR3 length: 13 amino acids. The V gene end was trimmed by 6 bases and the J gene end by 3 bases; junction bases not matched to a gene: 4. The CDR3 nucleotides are TGTGCCATCAGCCGACAGGGCGACTATGGCTACACCTTC. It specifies CAISRQGDYGYTF.